Listed below are T cell receptor beta chains from one sample, sequenced in a study of shared clonotypes between healthy human individuals. Assay: immunoSEQ multiplex PCR; the TCRdb copy retains only in-frame clones and omits some. The sample records some 2,500,000 clones, roughly 90% being singletons. Sequenced material: naive CD4+ T cells from PBMCs. Receptor source: a man younger than 30 in good health. Some clones in this sample may be carry-over from other donors' samples. Both conserved end residues are part of each CDR3. D genes are given only for firm matches.

j_call | v_call | d_call | cdr3_nt | cdr3_aa
TRBJ1-3 | TRBV19 | NA | TGTGCCAGTAGTATACGGGCTGGTGCTGCTGGAAACACCATATATTTT | CASSIRAGAAGNTIYF
TRBJ2-2 | TRBV19 | NA | TGTGCCAGTAGTATCCAGGGGACCACCGGGGAGCTGTTTTTT | CASSIQGTTGELFF
TRBJ2-3 | TRBV4-3 | NA | TGCGCCAGCAGCCAAGATCGGGGAGGAATCGGCACAGATACGCAGTATTTT | CASSQDRGGIGTDTQYF
TRBJ1-1 | TRBV7-2 | NA | TGTGCCAGCAGCGTACGAACTTCCGGATGGCGGGACACTGAAGCTTTCTTT | CASSVRTSGWRDTEAFF
TRBJ2-3 | TRBV5-1 | NA | TGCGCCAGCAGCTCCAATATGGATACGCAGTATTTT | CASSSNMDTQYF
TRBJ2-3 | TRBV28 | NA | TGTGCCAACAGTTCCCCACTGGCGGGGCGCACAGATACGCAGTATTTT | CANSSPLAGRTDTQYF
TRBJ1-5 | TRBV15 | NA | TGTGCCACCAGCAGGGGGGTGGGGGTTGAACATCAGCCCCAGCATTTT | CATSRGVGVEHQPQHF
TRBJ2-1 | TRBV28 | TRBD2 | TGTGCCAGCAGTCCCTCAGGACTAGCGGGTCGCAATGAGCAGTTCTTC | CASSPSGLAGRNEQFF
TRBJ1-1 | TRBV6-5 | NA | TGTGCCAGCAGTTACTCGAGGCTTAAGAACACTGAAGCTTTCTTT | CASSYSRLKNTEAFF
TRBJ2-3 | TRBV5-4 | NA | TGTGCCAGCAGCTTCTTCGCCTCAGAGACGCAGTATTTT | CASSFFASETQYF
TRBJ2-3 | TRBV7-3 | TRBD1 | TGTGCCAGCAGCTCCGGGACAGGGCAAGATACGCAGTATTTT | CASSSGTGQDTQYF
TRBJ1-2 | TRBV29-1 | NA | TGCAGCGTTGAAGATCTTGAGGGGGAGCGCTATGGCTACACCTTC | CSVEDLEGERYGYTF
TRBJ2-7 | TRBV6-1 | TRBD1 | TGTGCCAGCAGTAAACAGGGGGCGGGAACCTACGAGCAGTACTTC | CASSKQGAGTYEQYF
TRBJ1-2 | TRBV4-3 | TRBD1 | TGCGCCAGCAGCCAAGCCCAGGGGGTATCCGGCTACACCTTC | CASSQAQGVSGYTF
TRBJ2-7 | TRBV6-4 | NA | TGTGCCACCCACCAGGCCGGGACCTACGAGCAGTACTTC | CATHQAGTYEQYF